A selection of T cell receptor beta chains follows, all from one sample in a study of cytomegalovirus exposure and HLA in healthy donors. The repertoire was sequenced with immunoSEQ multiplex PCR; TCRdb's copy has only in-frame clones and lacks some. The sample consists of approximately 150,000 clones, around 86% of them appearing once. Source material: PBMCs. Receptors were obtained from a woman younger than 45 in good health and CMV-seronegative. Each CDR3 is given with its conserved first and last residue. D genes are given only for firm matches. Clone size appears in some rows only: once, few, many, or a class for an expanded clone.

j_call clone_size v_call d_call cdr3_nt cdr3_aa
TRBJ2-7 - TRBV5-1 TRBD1 TGCGCCAGCAGTAAAGACAGGGGCCTGGAGCAGTACTTC CASSKDRGLEQYF
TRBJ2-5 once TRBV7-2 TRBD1 TGTGCCAGCAGCTCCGAGGGACAGGGGACCGAGACCCAGTACTTC CASSSEGQGTETQYF
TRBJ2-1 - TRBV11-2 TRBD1 TGTGCCAGCGCACAGGGGTGGCGAGACAATGAGCAGTTCTTC CASAQGWRDNEQFF
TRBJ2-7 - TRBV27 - TGTGCCAGCAGTTTACGGGGGACCGTTTACGAGCAGTACTTC CASSLRGTVYEQYF
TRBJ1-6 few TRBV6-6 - TGTGCCAGCAGCCCGACAAACTCACCCCTCCACTTT CASSPTNSPLHF
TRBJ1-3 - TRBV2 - TGTGCCAGCAGCACCGACGGGAGAAACACCATATATTTT CASSTDGRNTIYF
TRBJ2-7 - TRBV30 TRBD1 TGTGCCTGGAGCGGGGACAGGGTTTGTGAGCAGTACTTC CAWSGDRVCEQYF
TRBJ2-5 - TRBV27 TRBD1 TGTGCCAGCAGTTCCGGGACAGGGTACCAAGAGACCCAGTACTTC CASSSGTGYQETQYF
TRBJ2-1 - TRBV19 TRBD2 TGTGCCAGTAGTGGGACTAGCTTTGGCAATGAGCAGTTCTTC CASSGTSFGNEQFF
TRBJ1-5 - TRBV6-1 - TGTGCCAGCAGTGAAAGGGGCGGTCAGCCCCAGCATTTT CASSERGGQPQHF
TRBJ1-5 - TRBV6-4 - TGTGCCAGCAGTGGGGGGGTGGATCAGCCCCAGCATTTT CASSGGVDQPQHF
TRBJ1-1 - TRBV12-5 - TGTGCTAGTGGCTCGTCCCCGGAGGGGACTGAAGCTTTCTTT CASGSSPEGTEAFF
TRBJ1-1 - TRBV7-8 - TGTGCCAGCAGCTTAGTCGGGGGGCCGTACACTGAAGCTTTCTTT CASSLVGGPYTEAFF
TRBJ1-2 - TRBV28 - TGTGCCAGCCACAGGGAGAACTATGGCTACACCTTC CASHRENYGYTF
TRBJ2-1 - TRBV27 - TGTGCCAGCAGGTTTGGGGGGAGCTCCTACAATGAGCAGTTCTTC CASRFGGSSYNEQFF
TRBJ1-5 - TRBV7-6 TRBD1 TGTGCCAGCAGCTTATCAGGGGGTAGCAATCAGCCCCAGCATTTT CASSLSGGSNQPQHF
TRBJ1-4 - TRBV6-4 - TGTGCCAGCAGTCTTTCGCCCAGGCTTAATGAAAAACTGTTTTTT CASSLSPRLNEKLFF
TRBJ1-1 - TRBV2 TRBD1 TGTGCCAGCAGGGCAGGGGGCGCGACGACTGAAGCTTTCTTT CASRAGGATTEAFF
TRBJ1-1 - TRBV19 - TGTGCCAGTAGGGCAGGGGTGAACACTGAAGCTTTCTTT CASRAGVNTEAFF
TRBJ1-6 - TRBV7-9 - TGTGCCAGCAGCGCTGACATCTCCTATAATTCACCCCTCCACTTT CASSADISYNSPLHF
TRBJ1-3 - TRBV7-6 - TGTGCCAGCAGCTCCCACAGGGAATATGGAAACACCATATATTTT CASSSHREYGNTIYF
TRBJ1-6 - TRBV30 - TGTGCCTGGTGTCAGGAAGGAACACCCCTCCACTTT CAWCQEGTPLHF
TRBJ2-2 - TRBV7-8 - TGTGCCAGCAGCATGGGCCGAGGGGAGCTGTTTTTT CASSMGRGELFF
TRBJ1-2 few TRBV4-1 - TGCGCCAGCAGCCAAGTTGGGGGCAACTATGGCTACACCTTC CASSQVGGNYGYTF
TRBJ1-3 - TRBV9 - TGTGCCAGCAGCGTTAACAGCTACTCTGGAAACACCATATATTTT CASSVNSYSGNTIYF
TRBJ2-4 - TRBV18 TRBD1 TGTGCCAGCTCACCGGACAGGGCGGGCTACAAAAACATTCAGTACTTC CASSPDRAGYKNIQYF
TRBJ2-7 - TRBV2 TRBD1 TGTGCCACGGGGGGACAGGGCCTGAGGGAGCAGTACTTC CATGGQGLREQYF
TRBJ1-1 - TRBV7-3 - TGTGCCAGCAGCTTAAATGGACCAGGGACTGACGCTTTCTTT CASSLNGPGTDAFF
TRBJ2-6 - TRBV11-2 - TGTGCTTCCAGGCGCTCTGGGGCCAACGTCCTGACTTTC CASRRSGANVLTF
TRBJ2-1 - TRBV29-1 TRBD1 TGCAGCCTGGGACAGGGCCACAATGAGCAGTTCTTC CSLGQGHNEQFF
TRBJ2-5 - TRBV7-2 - TGTGCCAGCAGCTTCCCCCGTGGACAACGCGAGACCCAGTACTTC CASSFPRGQRETQYF
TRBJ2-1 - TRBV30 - TGTGCCTGGAGTCTTGGTATAGGGAGGAATGAGCAGTTCTTC CAWSLGIGRNEQFF
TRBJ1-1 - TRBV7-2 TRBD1 TGTGCCAGCAGCAGGGACAGGGGAATCACTGAAGCTTTCTTT CASSRDRGITEAFF
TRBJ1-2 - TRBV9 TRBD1 TGTGCCAGCAGCGAAAGCGGGACAGGGATTGATGGCTACACCTTC CASSESGTGIDGYTF
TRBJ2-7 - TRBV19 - TGTGCCAGTAGTAGTCAAGGTGACAGTTCCTACGAGCAGTACTTC CASSSQGDSSYEQYF
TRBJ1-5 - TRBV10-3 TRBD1 TGTGCCATCAGTGAGTCGACCGGACAGGGGATGAATCAGCCCCAGCATTTT CAISESTGQGMNQPQHF
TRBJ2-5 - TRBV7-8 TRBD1 TGTGCCAGCAGCTTAGGATTGGGACAGAGACAAGAGACCCAGTACTTC CASSLGLGQRQETQYF
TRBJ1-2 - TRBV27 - TGTGCCAGCAGTTCCTCGATGGGCTCTTGGGGCAGGGTCTATGGCTACACCTTC CASSSSMGSWGRVYGYTF
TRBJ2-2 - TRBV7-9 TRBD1 TGTGCCAGCAGCCCCACAGGGGCGGCCGGGGAGCTGTTTTTT CASSPTGAAGELFF
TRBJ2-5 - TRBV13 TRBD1 TGTGCCAGCAGCGAACTAACCCGGGACAGGGGAGAGACCCAGTACTTC CASSELTRDRGETQYF